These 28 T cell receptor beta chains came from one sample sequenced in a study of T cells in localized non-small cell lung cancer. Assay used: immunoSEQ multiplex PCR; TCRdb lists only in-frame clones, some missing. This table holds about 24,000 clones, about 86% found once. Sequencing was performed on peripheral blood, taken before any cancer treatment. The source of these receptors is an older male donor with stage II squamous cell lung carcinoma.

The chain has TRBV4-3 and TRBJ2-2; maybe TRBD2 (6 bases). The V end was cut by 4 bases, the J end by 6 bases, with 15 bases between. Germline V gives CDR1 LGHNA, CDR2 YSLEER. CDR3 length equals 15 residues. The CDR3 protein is CASSPGSSEAGELFF. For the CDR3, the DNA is TGCGCCAGCAGCCCCGGTTCTAGCGAGGCCGGGGAGCTGTTTTTT.

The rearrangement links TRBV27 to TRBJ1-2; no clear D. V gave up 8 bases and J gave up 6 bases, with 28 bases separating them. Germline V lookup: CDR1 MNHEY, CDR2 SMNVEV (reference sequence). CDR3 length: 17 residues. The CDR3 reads CASSQYFFGQNDDGYTF. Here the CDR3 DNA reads TGTGCCAGCTCCCAATATTTTTTTGGGCAGAACGACGATGGCTACACCTTC.

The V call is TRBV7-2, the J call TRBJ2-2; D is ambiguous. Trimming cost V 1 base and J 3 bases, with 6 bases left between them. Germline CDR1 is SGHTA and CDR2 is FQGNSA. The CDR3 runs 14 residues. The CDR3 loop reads CASSLDPYTGELFF. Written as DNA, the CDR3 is TGTGCCAGCAGCTTAGACCCGTACACCGGGGAGCTGTTTTTT.

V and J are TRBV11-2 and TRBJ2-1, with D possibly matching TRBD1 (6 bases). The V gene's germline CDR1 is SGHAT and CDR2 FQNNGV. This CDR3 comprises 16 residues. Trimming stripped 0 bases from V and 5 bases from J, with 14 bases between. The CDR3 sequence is CASSLDLGRGDNEQFF. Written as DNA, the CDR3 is TGTGCCAGCAGCTTAGATCTGGGCAGGGGTGACAATGAGCAGTTCTTC.

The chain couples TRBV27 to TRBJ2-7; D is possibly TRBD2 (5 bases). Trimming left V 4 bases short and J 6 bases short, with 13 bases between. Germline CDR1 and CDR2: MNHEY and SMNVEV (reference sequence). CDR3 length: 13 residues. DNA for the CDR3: TGTGCCAGCAGTTCACGACCGGCGGGCGAGCAGTACTTC. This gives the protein CASSSRPAGEQYF.

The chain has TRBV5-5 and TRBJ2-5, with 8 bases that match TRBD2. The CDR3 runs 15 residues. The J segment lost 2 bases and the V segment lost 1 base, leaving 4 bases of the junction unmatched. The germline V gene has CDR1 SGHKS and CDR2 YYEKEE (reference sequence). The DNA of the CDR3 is TGTGCCAGCAGCTTGTTAGCGGGGCCTCAAGAGACCCAGTACTTC. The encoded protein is CASSLLAGPQETQYF.

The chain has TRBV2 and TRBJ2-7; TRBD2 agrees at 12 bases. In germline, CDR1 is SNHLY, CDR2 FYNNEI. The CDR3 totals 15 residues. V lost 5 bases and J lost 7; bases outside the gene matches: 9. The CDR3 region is CASSPDVLAGGEQYF. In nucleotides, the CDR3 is TGTGCCAGCAGTCCGGATGTTCTAGCGGGGGGGGAGCAGTACTTC. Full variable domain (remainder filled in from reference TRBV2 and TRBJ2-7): EPEVTQTPSHQVTQMGQEVILRCVPISNHLYFYWYRQILGQKVEFLVSFYNNEISEKSEIFDDQFSVERPDGSNFTLKIRSTKLEDSAMYFCASSPDVLAGGEQYFGPGTRLTVT.

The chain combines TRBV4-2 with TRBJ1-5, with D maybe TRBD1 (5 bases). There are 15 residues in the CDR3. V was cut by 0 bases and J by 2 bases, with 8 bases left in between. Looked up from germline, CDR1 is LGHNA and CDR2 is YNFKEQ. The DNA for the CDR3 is TGTGCCAGCAGCCAAGACATGGGGGGCAATCAGCCCCAGCATTTT. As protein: CASSQDMGGNQPQHF.

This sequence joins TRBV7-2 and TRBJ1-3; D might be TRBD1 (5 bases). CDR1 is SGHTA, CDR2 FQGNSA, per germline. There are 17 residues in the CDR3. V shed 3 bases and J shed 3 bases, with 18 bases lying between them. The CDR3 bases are TGTGCCAGCAGCTTCCAACTACAGGTTACGAGTGGAAACACCATATATTTT. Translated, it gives CASSFQLQVTSGNTIYF. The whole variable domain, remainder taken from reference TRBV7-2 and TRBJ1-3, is GAGVSQSPSNKVTEKGKDVELRCDPISGHTALYWYRQSLGQGLEFLIYFQGNSAPDKSGLPSDRFSAERTGGSVSTLTIQRTQQEDSAVYLCASSFQLQVTSGNTIYFGEGSWLTVV.

CDR3 region: CASSLSEYEQYF. CDR3 in DNA: TGTGCCAGCAGTCTGAGTGAGTACGAGCAGTACTTC. This chain links TRBV6-6 with TRBJ2-7, with unresolved D. The germline V gene encodes CDR1 MNHNY and CDR2 SVGAGI (reference sequence). CDR3 size: 12 residues. Between the trimmed V and J ends, which lost 5 bases and 4 bases, there was a span of 9 bases.

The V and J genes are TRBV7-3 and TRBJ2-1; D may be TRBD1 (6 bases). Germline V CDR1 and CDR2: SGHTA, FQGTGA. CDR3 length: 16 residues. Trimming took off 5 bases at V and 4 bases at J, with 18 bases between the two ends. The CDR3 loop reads CASSPSSQGGYNEQFF. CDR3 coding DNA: TGTGCCAGCAGCCCCAGCTCACAGGGTGGGTACAATGAGCAGTTCTTC.

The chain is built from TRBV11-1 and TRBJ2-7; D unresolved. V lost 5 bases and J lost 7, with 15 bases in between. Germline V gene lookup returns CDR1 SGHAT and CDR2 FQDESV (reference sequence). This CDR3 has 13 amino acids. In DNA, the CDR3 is TGTGCCAGCAGCCTACTTAAAGGTGGGGAGCAGTACTTC. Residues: CASSLLKGGEQYF.

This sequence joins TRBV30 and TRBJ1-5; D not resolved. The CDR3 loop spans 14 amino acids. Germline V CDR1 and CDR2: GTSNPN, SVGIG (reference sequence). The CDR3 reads CAGDSGLGNQPQHF. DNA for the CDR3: TGTGCGGGCGATTCCGGGTTAGGCAATCAGCCCCAGCATTTT.

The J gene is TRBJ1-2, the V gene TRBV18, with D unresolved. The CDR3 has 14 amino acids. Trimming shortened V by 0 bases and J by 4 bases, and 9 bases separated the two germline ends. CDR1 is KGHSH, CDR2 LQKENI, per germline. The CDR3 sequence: CASSPPSVGYGYTF. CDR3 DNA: TGTGCCAGCTCACCACCTTCCGTGGGCTATGGCTACACCTTC.

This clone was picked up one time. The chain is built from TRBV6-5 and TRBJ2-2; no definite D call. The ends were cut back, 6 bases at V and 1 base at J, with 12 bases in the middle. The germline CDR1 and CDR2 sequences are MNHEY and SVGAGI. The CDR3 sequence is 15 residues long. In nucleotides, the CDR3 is TGTGCCAGCAGCGTGATGGGGTTGAACACCGGGGAGCTGTTTTTT. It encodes CASSVMGLNTGELFF.

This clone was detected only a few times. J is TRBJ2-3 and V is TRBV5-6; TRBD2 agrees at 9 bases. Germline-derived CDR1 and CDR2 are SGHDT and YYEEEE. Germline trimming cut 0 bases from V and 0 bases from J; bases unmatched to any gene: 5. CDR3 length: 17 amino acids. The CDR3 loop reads CASSLVAGATSTDTQYF. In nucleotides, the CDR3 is TGTGCCAGCAGCTTGGTAGCGGGGGCAACCAGCACAGATACGCAGTATTTT.

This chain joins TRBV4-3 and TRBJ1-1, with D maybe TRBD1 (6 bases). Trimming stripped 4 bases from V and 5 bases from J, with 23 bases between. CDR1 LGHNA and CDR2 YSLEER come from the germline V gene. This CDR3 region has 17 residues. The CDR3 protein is CASSPIYTGTLGTEAFF. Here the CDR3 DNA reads TGCGCCAGCAGCCCGATCTACACAGGGACCTTGGGGACTGAAGCTTTCTTT.

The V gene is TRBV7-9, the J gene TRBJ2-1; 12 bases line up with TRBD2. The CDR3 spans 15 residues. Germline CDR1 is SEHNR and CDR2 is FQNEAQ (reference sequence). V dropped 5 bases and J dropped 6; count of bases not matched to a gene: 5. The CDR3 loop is CASSLLAGGANEQFF. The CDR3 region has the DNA TGTGCCAGCAGCCTCCTAGCGGGGGGGGCCAATGAGCAGTTCTTC.

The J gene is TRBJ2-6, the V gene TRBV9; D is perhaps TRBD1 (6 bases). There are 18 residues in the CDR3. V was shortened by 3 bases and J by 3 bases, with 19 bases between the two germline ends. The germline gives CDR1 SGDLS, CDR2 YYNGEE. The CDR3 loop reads CASSASWGPFDGANVLTF. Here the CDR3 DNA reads TGTGCCAGCAGCGCGAGCTGGGGGCCTTTTGATGGGGCCAACGTCCTGACTTTC.

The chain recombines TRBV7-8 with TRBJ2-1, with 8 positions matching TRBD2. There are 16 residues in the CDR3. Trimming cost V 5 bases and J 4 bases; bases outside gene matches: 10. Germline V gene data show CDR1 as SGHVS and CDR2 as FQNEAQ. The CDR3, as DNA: TGTGCCAGCAGCCGATCTACTAGCGGCCCGTACAATGAGCAGTTCTTC. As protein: CASSRSTSGPYNEQFF.

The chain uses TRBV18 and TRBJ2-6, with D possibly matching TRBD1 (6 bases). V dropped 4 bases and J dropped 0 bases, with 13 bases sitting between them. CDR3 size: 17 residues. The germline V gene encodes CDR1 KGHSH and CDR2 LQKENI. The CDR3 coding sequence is TGTGCCAGCTCACTAAACAGGGTTCACTCTGGGGCCAACGTCCTGACTTTC. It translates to CASSLNRVHSGANVLTF. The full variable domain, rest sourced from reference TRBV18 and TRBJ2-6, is NAGVMQNPRHLVRRRGQEARLRCSPMKGHSHVYWYRQLPEEGLKFMVYLQKENIIDESGMPKERFSAEFPKEGPSILRIQQVVRGDSAAYFCASSLNRVHSGANVLTFGAGSRLTVL.

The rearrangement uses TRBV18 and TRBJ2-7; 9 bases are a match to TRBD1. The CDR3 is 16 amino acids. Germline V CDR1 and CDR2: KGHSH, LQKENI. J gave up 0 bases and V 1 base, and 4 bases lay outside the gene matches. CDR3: CASSPRRDRVSYEQYF. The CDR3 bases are TGTGCCAGCTCACCACGCCGGGACAGGGTCTCCTACGAGCAGTACTTC.

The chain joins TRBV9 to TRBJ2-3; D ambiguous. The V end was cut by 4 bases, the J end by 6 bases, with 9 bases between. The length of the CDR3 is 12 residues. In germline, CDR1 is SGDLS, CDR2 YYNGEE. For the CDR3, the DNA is TGTGCCAGCAGCCCCCAGGTGGATACGCAGTATTTT. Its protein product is CASSPQVDTQYF.

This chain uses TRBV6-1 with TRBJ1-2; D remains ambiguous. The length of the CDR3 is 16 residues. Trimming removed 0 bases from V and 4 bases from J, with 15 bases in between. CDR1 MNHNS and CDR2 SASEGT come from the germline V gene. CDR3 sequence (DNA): TGTGCCAGCAGTGAAGCTTGGACGCGAAGGGTCTATGGCTACACCTTC. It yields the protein CASSEAWTRRVYGYTF.

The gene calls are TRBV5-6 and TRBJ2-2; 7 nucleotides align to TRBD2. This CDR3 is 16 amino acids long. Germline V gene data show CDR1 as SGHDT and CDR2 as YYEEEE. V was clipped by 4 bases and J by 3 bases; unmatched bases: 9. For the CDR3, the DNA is TGTGCCAGCAGCCCGGACGGGGGGTACGACACCGGGGAGCTGTTTTTT. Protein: CASSPDGGYDTGELFF.

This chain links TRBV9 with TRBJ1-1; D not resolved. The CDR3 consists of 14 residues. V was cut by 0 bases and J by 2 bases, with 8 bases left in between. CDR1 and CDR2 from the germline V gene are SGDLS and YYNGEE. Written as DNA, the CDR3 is TGTGCCAGCAGCGTAGGCAGGAGAAACACTGAAGCTTTCTTT. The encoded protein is CASSVGRRNTEAFF.

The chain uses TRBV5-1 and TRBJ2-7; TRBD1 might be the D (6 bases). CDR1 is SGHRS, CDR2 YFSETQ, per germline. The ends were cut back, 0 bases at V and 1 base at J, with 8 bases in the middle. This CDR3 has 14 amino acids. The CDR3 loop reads CASSLDQGSYEQYF. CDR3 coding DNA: TGCGCCAGCAGCTTGGATCAGGGGTCCTACGAGCAGTACTTC.

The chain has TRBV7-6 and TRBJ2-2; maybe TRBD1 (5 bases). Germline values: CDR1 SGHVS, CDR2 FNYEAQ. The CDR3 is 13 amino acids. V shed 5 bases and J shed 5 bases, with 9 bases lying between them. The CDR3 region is CASSQDTTGELFF. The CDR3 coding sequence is TGTGCCAGCAGCCAGGACACTACCGGGGAGCTGTTTTTT.